A single sample is the source of the 31 T cell receptor beta chains below, sequenced in a study of radiation and T cells in renal cell carcinoma. Stated time point: blood 4 weeks post-SBRT, at nephrectomy. Treatment given: 15 Gy SBRT to primary tumor, nephrectomy 4 weeks later. Profiling relied on immunoSEQ multiplex PCR, and the TCRdb table lists in-frame clones only, not all of them. The repertoire holds about 100,000 clones, with 80% to 90% as singletons. This sample comprised blood, obtained from a patient whose treatment included radiotherapy and nephrectomy. The receptors come from a man aged 60-69 years with renal cell carcinoma.

V usage is TRBV10-1 and J usage is TRBJ2-7; possibly TRBD1 for D (6 bases). Germline V CDR1 and CDR2: WNHNN, SYGVQD (reference sequence). The CDR3 extends over 15 amino acids. Between the trimmed V and J ends, which lost 2 bases and 5 bases, there was a span of 16 bases. DNA of the CDR3: TGCGCCAGCAGTGAGCTAGTAGTGGGGGCCCACGAGCAGTACTTC. Translating it yields CASSELVVGAHEQYF.

The rearrangement uses TRBV27 and TRBJ1-5; D is unclear. V was pared by 6 bases and J by 2 bases, with 14 bases between. The germline gives CDR1 MNHEY, CDR2 SMNVEV (reference sequence). This CDR3 comprises 15 residues. CDR3 sequence reads: CASREGVIGNQPQHF. The CDR3 nucleotides are TGTGCCAGCAGAGAGGGTGTTATTGGCAATCAGCCCCAGCATTTT.

V and J are TRBV5-6 and TRBJ2-2; 12 nucleotides align to TRBD1. This CDR3 has 18 residues. Germline values: CDR1 SGHDT, CDR2 YYEEEE. V shed 3 bases, J shed 5 bases, and the junction held 11 bases outside the gene matches. DNA of the CDR3: TGTGCCAGCAGCTCCACCCGGGACAGGGGGCGAAAAACCGGGGAGCTGTTTTTT. Amino acid sequence: CASSSTRDRGRKTGELFF. The whole variable domain, filled in from reference TRBV5-6 and TRBJ2-2, reads DAGVTQSPTHLIKTRGQQVTLRCSPKSGHDTVSWYQQALGQGPQFIFQYYEEEERQRGNFPDRFSGHQFPNYSSELNVNALLLGDSALYLCASSSTRDRGRKTGELFFGEGSRLTVL.

The V gene is TRBV7-2, the J gene TRBJ1-4; D might be TRBD1 (6 bases). The germline V gene encodes CDR1 SGHTA and CDR2 FQGNSA. The CDR3 contains 14 residues. V was shortened by 1 base and J by 7 bases, with 10 bases between the two germline ends. CDR3 residues: CASSLEGGFEKLFF. In DNA, the CDR3 is TGTGCCAGCAGCTTAGAGGGGGGATTTGAAAAACTGTTTTTT.

The J gene is TRBJ2-7, the V gene TRBV15, with D perhaps TRBD1 (5 bases). In germline, CDR1 is LNHNV, CDR2 YYDKDF (reference sequence). CDR3 length equals 14 residues. V was shortened by 0 bases and J by 4 bases, with 10 bases between the two germline ends. The CDR3: CATSREPGLYEQYF. CDR3 nucleotides: TGTGCCACCAGCAGAGAACCAGGGCTTTACGAGCAGTACTTC.

The rearrangement uses TRBV19 and TRBJ2-3; no reliable D call. Trimming cost V 0 bases and J 5 bases, with 9 bases left between them. The CDR3 is made up of 14 amino acids. Germline V gives CDR1 LNHDA, CDR2 SQIVND (reference sequence). The CDR3 DNA reads as TGTGCCAGTAGTATAGATAGGCTGGAAGATACGCAGTATTTT. This sequence encodes CASSIDRLEDTQYF. The complete variable domain, with remaining parts taken from reference TRBV19 and TRBJ2-3, reads DGGITQSPKYLFRKEGQNVTLSCEQNLNHDAMYWYRQDPGQGLRLIYYSQIVNDFQKGDIAEGYSVSREKKESFPLTVTSAQKNPTAFYLCASSIDRLEDTQYFGPGTRLTVL.

This rearrangement joins TRBV7-9 to TRBJ2-3; 11 bases align to TRBD2. This CDR3 is 14 amino acids long. From germline, CDR1 is SEHNR and CDR2 FQNEAQ (reference sequence). Germline trimming cut 8 bases from V and 5 bases from J; bases unmatched to any gene: 6. The chain's CDR3 is CASGGSGRGDTQYF. CDR3 in DNA: TGTGCCAGCGGGGGTAGCGGGAGGGGAGATACGCAGTATTTT. Based on the CDR3 plus reference TRBV7-9 and TRBJ2-3, the full variable domain is DTGVSQNPRHKITKRGQNVTFRCDPISEHNRLYWYRQTLGQGPEFLTYFQNEAQLEKSRLLSDRFSAERPKGSFSTLEIQRTEQGDSAMYLCASGGSGRGDTQYFGPGTRLTVL.

The rearrangement joins TRBV19 to TRBJ2-2; 11 bases are shared with TRBD2. V lost 9 bases, J lost 1 base, and 7 bases stayed unmatched. The CDR3 has 16 residues. CDR1 LNHDA and CDR2 SQIVND come from the germline V gene (reference sequence). The CDR3 is CASLRLAGMNTGELFF. The CDR3 nucleotides are TGTGCCAGCCTTAGACTAGCGGGGATGAACACCGGGGAGCTGTTTTTT. The full variable domain, in which reference TRBV19 and TRBJ2-2 provide the parts outside the CDR3, is DGGITQSPKYLFRKEGQNVTLSCEQNLNHDAMYWYRQDPGQGLRLIYYSQIVNDFQKGDIAEGYSVSREKKESFPLTVTSAQKNPTAFYLCASLRLAGMNTGELFFGEGSRLTVL.

The chain joins TRBV28 to TRBJ2-7; D might be TRBD1 or TRBD2, each matching 6 bases. V was clipped by 5 bases and J by 5 bases, with 16 bases between them. From germline, CDR1 is MDHEN and CDR2 SYDVKM. The CDR3 has 14 residues. The CDR3 protein is CASSPRGGLNEQYF. CDR3 coding DNA: TGTGCCAGCAGTCCGAGAGGGGGGTTGAACGAGCAGTACTTC.

The chain has TRBV28 and TRBJ2-3; 9 positions match TRBD2. This CDR3 spans 19 amino acids. Germline values: CDR1 MDHEN, CDR2 SYDVKM. The junction had 24 bases not matched to a gene; V was cut back by 10 bases and J by 4 bases. The CDR3 region is CANSRWGPKKREESDTQYF. CDR3 nucleotide sequence: TGTGCCAACTCCCGGTGGGGACCCAAGAAGCGGGAGGAATCAGATACGCAGTATTTT. The variable domain in full, with the rest retrieved from reference TRBV28 and TRBJ2-3, is DVKVTQSSRYLVKRTGEKVFLECVQDMDHENMFWYRQDPGLGLRLIYFSYDVKMKEKGDIPEGYSVSREKKERFSLILESASTNQTSMYLCANSRWGPKKREESDTQYFGPGTRLTVL.

The chain carries TRBV7-9 and TRBJ2-3; the match to TRBD2 covers 8 bases. The CDR3 is 15 amino acids. V lost 4 bases to trimming and J lost 2 bases; unmatched junction nucleotides: 5. Germline CDR1 SEHNR, CDR2 FQNEAQ (reference sequence). The CDR3: CASSSVAGYTDTQYF. For the CDR3, the DNA is TGTGCCAGCAGCTCCGTAGCGGGGTACACAGATACGCAGTATTTT. The full variable domain, rest sourced from reference TRBV7-9 and TRBJ2-3, is DTGVSQNPRHKITKRGQNVTFRCDPISEHNRLYWYRQTLGQGPEFLTYFQNEAQLEKSRLLSDRFSAERPKGSFSTLEIQRTEQGDSAMYLCASSSVAGYTDTQYFGPGTRLTVL.

This clone was found a few times. V and J are TRBV5-6 and TRBJ1-2, with TRBD1 identical over 8 bases. The CDR3 length is 15 residues. Losses at the gene ends were 0 bases for V and 7 bases for J; bases not matched to a gene: 8. Per the germline V gene, CDR1 is SGHDT and CDR2 is YYEEEE. The DNA for the CDR3 is TGTGCCAGCAGCTTGGGGGCAGGGGGCACGAGTGGCTACACCTTC. This sequence encodes CASSLGAGGTSGYTF.

The chain links TRBV25-1 to TRBJ2-1; D call uncertain. The CDR3 covers 12 residues. From germline, CDR1 is MGHDK and CDR2 SYGVNS. V was pared by 7 bases and J by 10 bases, with 14 bases between. CDR3 sequence reads: CASIGNTIEQFF. The CDR3 DNA reads TGTGCCAGCATAGGGAACACGATCGAGCAGTTCTTC.

The chain employs TRBV7-8 and TRBJ2-3, with 8 bases fitting TRBD2. Germline V gives CDR1 SGHVS, CDR2 FQNEAQ. The CDR3 is made up of 14 amino acids. The junction had 7 bases not matched to a gene; V was cut back by 1 base and J by 10 bases. The CDR3 here is CASSLDRREDSQYF. The CDR3 bases are TGTGCCAGCAGCTTAGATCGGCGGGAGGATTCGCAGTATTTT.

For the CDR3, the DNA is TGTGCCAGCAGCTTAGAGGCCGAAAAACTGTTTTTT. Its protein product is CASSLEAEKLFF. The chain combines TRBV11-2 with TRBJ1-4; D unclear. CDR1 and CDR2 from the germline V gene are SGHAT and FQNNGV. The V and J ends lost 0 bases and 8 bases respectively, with 4 bases between them. This CDR3 comprises 12 residues.

The V call is TRBV5-1, the J call TRBJ2-2, with 15 bases that match TRBD2. After removal of 4 bases from V and 6 bases from J, the junction contained 7 bases not matched to a gene. CDR3 size: 17 residues. CDR1 is SGHRS, CDR2 YFSETQ, per germline. The CDR3 DNA follows: TGCGCCAGCAGCACGGGACTAGCGGGAGGATTGTCCGGGGAGCTGTTTTTT. Its translation: CASSTGLAGGLSGELFF.

This chain joins TRBV28 and TRBJ1-1; 10 nucleotides match TRBD1. Germline lookup yields CDR1 MDHEN and CDR2 SYDVKM. The CDR3 spans 15 residues. With 6 bases clipped from V and 5 bases from J, the junction kept 9 bases outside the gene matches. The CDR3, as DNA: TGTGCCAGCAGATCCGAGACAGGGGGCCAAACTGAAGCTTTCTTT. Its protein product is CASRSETGGQTEAFF.

The chain couples TRBV19 to TRBJ1-4; 8 nucleotides agree with TRBD1. CDR1 and CDR2 (germline): LNHDA, SQIVND (reference sequence). J lost 0 bases, V lost 5 bases, and 5 bases had no gene match. CDR3 length equals 16 residues. The CDR3 protein is CASSRGQGATNEKLFF. CDR3 nucleotide sequence: TGTGCCAGTAGTCGTGGACAGGGTGCAACTAATGAAAAACTGTTTTTT.

The rearrangement uses TRBV5-1 and TRBJ2-1, with TRBD2 matching 10 bases. Germline CDR1 SGHRS, CDR2 YFSETQ. The CDR3 extends over 15 amino acids. Germline trimming cut 0 bases from V and 6 bases from J; bases unmatched to any gene: 3. Written as DNA, the CDR3 is TGCGCCAGCAGCTTGGTAGGACTAGCGGCCAATGAGCAGTTCTTC. Translation gives CASSLVGLAANEQFF.

The rearrangement joins TRBV11-2 to TRBJ2-6; no firm D call. The length of the CDR3 is 16 residues. V dropped 1 base and J dropped 0 bases, with 7 bases sitting between them. CDR1 SGHAT and CDR2 FQNNGV come from the germline V gene. CDR3 region: CASSLAHNSGANVLTF. In DNA, the CDR3 is TGTGCCAGCAGCTTAGCCCACAACTCTGGGGCCAACGTCCTGACTTTC.

The J gene is TRBJ2-4, the V gene TRBV7-2; a possible D gene is TRBD2 (5 bases). This CDR3 is built from 15 residues. V lost 3 bases and J lost 1, with 10 bases in between. Germline V gene data show CDR1 as SGHTA and CDR2 as FQGNSA. CDR3: CASSFWAGAKNIQYF. The CDR3 DNA reads TGTGCCAGCAGCTTCTGGGCGGGTGCCAAAAACATTCAGTACTTC.

The chain carries TRBV2 and TRBJ2-7; the match to TRBD1 covers 7 bases. Trimming at V came to 2 bases and at J to 7 bases, leaving 8 bases not matched to a gene. Germline V gene data show CDR1 as SNHLY and CDR2 as FYNNEI. This CDR3 has 14 residues. The DNA for the CDR3 is TGTGCCAGCAGTGAATCATCCAGGGGGTATGAGCAGTACTTC. It translates to CASSESSRGYEQYF.

The chain joins TRBV7-2 to TRBJ1-5; D not certain. The germline V and J ends were trimmed by 2 bases and 1 base, with 9 bases remaining between them. Germline V CDR1 and CDR2: SGHTA, FQGNSA. The CDR3 has 15 residues. CDR3 amino acids: CASSLSSGSNQPQHF. CDR3 in DNA: TGTGCCAGCAGCTTATCCTCTGGGAGCAATCAGCCCCAGCATTTT.

This clone was observed a handful of times. The chain links TRBV5-1 to TRBJ1-3; TRBD1 matches at 7 bases. V shed 5 bases and J 4 bases; nucleotides not matched to a gene: 9. Per germline, CDR1 SGHRS and CDR2 YFSETQ. CDR3 length: 15 residues. Here the CDR3 DNA reads TGCGCCAGCAGGCGGACAGGCGGATCCGGAAACACCATATATTTT. Amino acid sequence: CASRRTGGSGNTIYF.

This rearrangement joins TRBV7-9 to TRBJ2-2; TRBD2 aligns across 8 bases. The V segment lost 6 bases and the J segment 1 base; nucleotides outside the gene matches: 10. This CDR3 contains 17 residues. Germline V gives CDR1 SEHNR, CDR2 FQNEAQ (reference sequence). CDR3 region: CASRPPGLAWNTGELFF. CDR3 bases: TGTGCCAGCAGACCTCCAGGACTAGCTTGGAACACCGGGGAGCTGTTTTTT.

The V gene is TRBV7-9, the J gene TRBJ2-1; 7 bases agree with TRBD2. The junction had 9 bases not matched to a gene; V was cut back by 1 base and J by 6 bases. This CDR3 contains 16 residues. Germline V CDR1 and CDR2: SEHNR, FQNEAQ (reference sequence). CDR3 coding DNA: TGTGCCAGCAGCTTAGGCAGGACTAGTTTCACCAATGAGCAGTTCTTC. Translation: CASSLGRTSFTNEQFF. The full variable domain, with the rest looked up from reference TRBV7-9 and TRBJ2-1, is DTGVSQNPRHKITKRGQNVTFRCDPISEHNRLYWYRQTLGQGPEFLTYFQNEAQLEKSRLLSDRFSAERPKGSFSTLEIQRTEQGDSAMYLCASSLGRTSFTNEQFFGPGTRLTVL.

This clone was recorded a few times. V and J are TRBV4-3 and TRBJ2-6; D is unresolved. In germline, CDR1 is LGHNA, CDR2 YSLEER. Between the trimmed V and J ends, which lost 4 bases and 4 bases, there was a span of 8 bases. There are 14 residues in the CDR3. The CDR3 region is CASSLQGGANVLTF. The CDR3 region has the DNA TGCGCCAGCAGCCTGCAAGGGGGGGCCAACGTCCTGACTTTC.

The rearrangement joins TRBV19 to TRBJ2-6; D unclear. V dropped 5 bases and J dropped 0 bases, with 11 bases sitting between them. CDR3 length: 16 residues. Per germline, CDR1 LNHDA and CDR2 SQIVND (reference sequence). CDR3 amino acids: CASSSRRFSGANVLTF. In nucleotides, the CDR3 is TGTGCCAGTAGTTCCCGGCGGTTCTCTGGGGCCAACGTCCTGACTTTC.

This clone was seen once. V usage is TRBV10-3 and J usage is TRBJ2-7; D might be TRBD1 (5 bases). The CDR3 is 14 amino acids. Germline loops: CDR1 ENHRY, CDR2 SYGVKD. The germline V and J ends were trimmed by 2 bases and 3 bases, with 11 bases remaining between them. CDR3 bases: TGTGCCATCAGTGAGGTGGGGCGGCACTACGAGCAGTACTTC. Residues: CAISEVGRHYEQYF.

The chain combines TRBV5-1 with TRBJ1-1; TRBD1 agrees at 7 bases. J gave up 4 bases and V 3 bases, and 6 bases lay outside the gene matches. There are 14 residues in the CDR3. Germline CDR1 reads SGHRS; CDR2 reads YFSETQ. The CDR3 sequence: CASSSQGSGTEAFF. The CDR3 nucleotides read TGCGCCAGCAGCTCACAGGGGTCCGGCACTGAAGCTTTCTTT. The full variable domain, with the rest looked up from reference TRBV5-1 and TRBJ1-1, is KAGVTQTPRYLIKTRGQQVTLSCSPISGHRSVSWYQQTPGQGLQFLFEYFSETQRNKGNFPGRFSGRQFSNSRSEMNVSTLELGDSALYLCASSSQGSGTEAFFGQGTRLTVV.

This clone occurred a few times. The chain uses TRBV19 and TRBJ1-1; D is unresolved. The CDR3 covers 12 residues. The V gene's germline CDR1 is LNHDA and CDR2 SQIVND (reference sequence). V lost 3 bases, J lost 3 bases, and 5 bases lay in between. CDR3 sequence (DNA): TGTGCCAGTAGTATTCGGGACACTGAAGCTTTCTTT. It is translated as CASSIRDTEAFF.